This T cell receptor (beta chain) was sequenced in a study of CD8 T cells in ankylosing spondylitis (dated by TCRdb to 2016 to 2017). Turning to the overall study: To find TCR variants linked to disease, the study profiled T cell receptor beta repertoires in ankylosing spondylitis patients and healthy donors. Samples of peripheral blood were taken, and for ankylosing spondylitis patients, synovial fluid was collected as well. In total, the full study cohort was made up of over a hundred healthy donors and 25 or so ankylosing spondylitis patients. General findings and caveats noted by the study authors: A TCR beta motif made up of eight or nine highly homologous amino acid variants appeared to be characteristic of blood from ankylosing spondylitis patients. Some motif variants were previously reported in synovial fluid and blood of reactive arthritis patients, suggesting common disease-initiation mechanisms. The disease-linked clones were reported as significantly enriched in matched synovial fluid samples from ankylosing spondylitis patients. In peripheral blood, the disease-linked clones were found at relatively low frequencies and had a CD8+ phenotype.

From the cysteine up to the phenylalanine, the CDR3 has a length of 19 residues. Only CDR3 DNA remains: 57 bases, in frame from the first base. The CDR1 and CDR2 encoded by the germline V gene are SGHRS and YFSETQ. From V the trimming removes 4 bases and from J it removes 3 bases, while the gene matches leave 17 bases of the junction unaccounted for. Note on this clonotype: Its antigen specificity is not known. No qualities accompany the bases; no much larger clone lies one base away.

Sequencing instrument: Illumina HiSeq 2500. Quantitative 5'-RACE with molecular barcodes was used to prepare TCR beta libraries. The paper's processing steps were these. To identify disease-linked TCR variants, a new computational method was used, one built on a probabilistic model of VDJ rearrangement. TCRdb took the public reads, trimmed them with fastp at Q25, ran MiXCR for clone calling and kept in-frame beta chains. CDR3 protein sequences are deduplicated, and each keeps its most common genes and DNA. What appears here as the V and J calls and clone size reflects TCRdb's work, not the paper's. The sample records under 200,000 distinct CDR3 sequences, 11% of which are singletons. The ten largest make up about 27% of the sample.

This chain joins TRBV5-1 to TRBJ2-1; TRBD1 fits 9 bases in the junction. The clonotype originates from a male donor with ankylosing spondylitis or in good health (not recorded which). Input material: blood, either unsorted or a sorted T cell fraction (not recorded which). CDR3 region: CASSNLNTGTGTIYNEQFF. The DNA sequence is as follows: TGCGCCAGCAGCAACCTAAATACCGGGACAGGGACGATCTACAATGAGCAGTTCTTC.